This T cell receptor (beta chain) is from a study of blood T cell repertoires in COVID-19. Study-wide context: The samples span acute and convalescent COVID-19 from the United States, Italy and Spain. Sample material is recorded as cDNA or gDNA derived from T cells, B-cell-depleted T cells, or PBMCs.

This clone was seen a handful of times. In the authors' workflow: Reference gene primer amplification in the assay estimated nucleated cell counts. TCRdb keeps only in-frame clones here, not all; method: immunoSEQ multiplex PCR. The V and J calls and clone size come from that table; D and trimming were worked out from the DNA. The sample holds 150,000 to 200,000 clones, around 85% seen once. CDR3 length: 16 residues. The germline CDR1 and CDR2 sequences are SGHRS and YFSETQ. J was trimmed by 9 bases and V by 0 bases; bases with no gene match: 7. The source is a woman aged 80 or over with acute or convalescent COVID-19. The genes are TRBV5-1 and TRBJ2-1; 12 nucleotides agree with TRBD2. Sequenced input: peripheral blood. The CDR3 sequence: CASSLGGTSGPGEQFF. In DNA, the CDR3 is TGCGCCAGCAGCTTGGGGGGGACTAGCGGGCCCGGTGAGCAGTTCTTC.